Listed below are T cell receptor beta chains from one sample, sequenced in a study of blood T cell repertoires in COVID-19. Here immunoSEQ multiplex PCR was the method, and the copy in TCRdb shows in-frame clones only, minus some. Of about 210,000 clones in the sample, over 70% are singletons; the top ten hold 7.2%. The material sequenced was peripheral blood. Source of these receptors: a woman in her 70s with acute or convalescent COVID-19. Each CDR3 is given with its conserved first and last residue. A D gene is named only where the DNA matches it firmly. Clone size is given for some rows only: seen once, a few or many times, or a class if the clone is expanded.

len	v_gene	d_gene	j_gene	abundance	CDR3aa	CDR3nt
18	TRBV5-1	TRBD2	TRBJ2-3	.	CASSLGSTSGASTDTQYF	TGCGCCAGCAGCTTGGGGTCCACTAGCGGGGCCTCGACAGATACGCAGTATTTT
16	TRBV3-1/TRBV3-2	TRBD1	TRBJ1-3	once	CASSRVQGAAGNTIYF	TGTGCCAGCAGCCGAGTACAGGGGGCGGCTGGAAACACCATATATTTT
18	TRBV6-1	TRBD2	TRBJ2-3	.	CASSEGRLAGGLTDTQYF	TGTGCCAGCAGTGAAGGCCGACTAGCGGGGGGCCTCACAGATACGCAGTATTTT
14	TRBV7-2	.	TRBJ1-5	.	CASSLGGGEGPQHF	TGTGCCAGCAGCTTAGGAGGAGGGGAGGGGCCCCAGCATTTT
13	TRBV3-1/TRBV3-2	TRBD1	TRBJ2-7	.	CASSPTTDRGPYF	TGTGCCAGCAGCCCTACAACCGACAGGGGGCCTTACTTC
17	TRBV4-3	TRBD2	TRBJ2-1	.	CASSQDVAGGTINEQFF	TGCGCCAGCAGCCAAGATGTCGCGGGGGGGACTATAAATGAGCAGTTCTTC
16	TRBV3-1/TRBV3-2	TRBD2	TRBJ2-2	.	CASSQGTSGGAGELFF	TGTGCCAGCAGCCAAGGGACTAGCGGGGGGGCCGGGGAGCTGTTTTTT
13	TRBV7-8	.	TRBJ1-5	.	CASSLGGDQPQHF	TGTGCCAGCAGCTTAGGGGGGGATCAGCCCCAGCATTTT
16	TRBV2	TRBD1	TRBJ2-2	.	CASSERTGRNTGELFF	TGTGCCAGCAGTGAGCGGACAGGCCGCAACACCGGGGAGTTGTTTTTT
14	TRBV18	.	TRBJ1-2	.	CASSPTRQERGYTF	TGTGCCAGCTCACCCACTCGACAGGAGAGGGGCTACACCTTC
15	TRBV5-4	.	TRBJ1-6	.	CASSLAGVNNSPLHF	TGTGCCAGCAGCTTGGCCGGGGTCAATAATTCACCCCTCCACTTT
15	TRBV4-1	TRBD1	TRBJ1-4	once	CASSQVGTGVEKLFF	TGCGCCAGCAGCCAAGTCGGGACAGGGGTTGAAAAACTGTTTTTT
14	TRBV5-1	.	TRBJ1-2	.	CASSLGLEGVGYTF	TGCGCCAGCAGCTTGGGACTCGAAGGGGTAGGCTACACCTTC